This T cell receptor (beta chain) was captured by sequencing in a study of radiotherapy plus CTLA-4 blockade in lung cancer. On this clone: What it recognizes is unknown. Germline and junction disagree at one end, which may indicate a read error.

The CDR3 runs 11 residues. Germline V gene lookup returns CDR1 SGHNT and CDR2 YYREEE (reference sequence). Notes on the study in general: The study found tumor-derived TCR clones expanded in blood after radiotherapy plus ipilimumab.

Only in-frame clones appear in the TCRdb table, and some are missing; sequencing was by immunoSEQ multiplex PCR. This sample has about 60,000 clones, with over 65% found just once. The V gene is TRBV5-4, the J gene TRBJ1-1; D perhaps matches TRBD1 (6 bases). This TCR came from a human donor with non-small cell lung cancer who had a partial response to radiotherapy plus ipilimumab. Sequencing was performed on peripheral blood, taken from a patient treated with radiotherapy plus ipilimumab. In DNA, the CDR3 is TGTGCCAGCAGCTTGGAGGGGGGGTGGCTCTTT. Protein: CASSLEGGWLF.